These T cell receptor beta chains were read from a single sample in a study of blood T cell repertoires in COVID-19. The method was immunoSEQ multiplex PCR; TCRdb's version includes in-frame clones alone and lacks a portion of them. The table includes about 100,000 clones, less than 75% detected once. The sample comprised peripheral blood. The source of these receptors is a woman aged 40 to 50 with acute or convalescent COVID-19. Each CDR3 is given with its conserved first and last residue. A D gene is named only where the DNA matches it firmly. Clone size is shown for a subset of rows, as once, few, many or a class of expanded clone.

TRBV18	few	TRBJ2-5	TRBD2	TGTGCCAGCTCACCCTACCGGAGCGGGGGGACAGAGACCCAGTACTTC	CASSPYRSGGTETQYF
TRBV12-3/TRBV12-4	NA	TRBJ1-1	NA	TGTGCCAGCAGCAGACAGAACACTGAAGCTTTCTTT	CASSRQNTEAFF
TRBV5-1	NA	TRBJ2-2	NA	TGCGCCAGCACCTTGCGGAGCGGCACCGGGGAGCTGTTTTTT	CASTLRSGTGELFF
TRBV2	NA	TRBJ2-5	TRBD1	TGTGCCAGCGTTCGGCAGGGGGCCCAAGAGACCCAGTACTTC	CASVRQGAQETQYF
TRBV5-4	NA	TRBJ1-1	NA	TGTGCCAGCAGCTTGGCGCACAGGGAAATAGGGACTGAAGCTTTCTTT	CASSLAHREIGTEAFF
TRBV7-2	NA	TRBJ1-1	TRBD1	TGTGCCAGCAGCCGAGACAGGGTCACTGAAGCTTTCTTT	CASSRDRVTEAFF
TRBV5-1	NA	TRBJ2-5	TRBD2	TGCGCCAGCATACAAGGACTAGCGGGGCTCCAAGAGACCCAGTACTTC	CASIQGLAGLQETQYF
TRBV5-1	few	TRBJ1-1	TRBD1	TGCGCCAGCAGCCCAGGGGGCGCAAGGGGGAACACTGAAGCTTTCTTT	CASSPGGARGNTEAFF
TRBV29-1	few	TRBJ1-3	NA	TGCAGCGCAACTAACAGGGACACCATATATTTT	CSATNRDTIYF
TRBV6-5	NA	TRBJ1-1	TRBD1	TGTGCCAGCAAGGGACAGATTGGCACTGAAGCTTTCTTT	CASKGQIGTEAFF
TRBV18	NA	TRBJ2-1	TRBD1	TGTGCCAGCTCACTAGGGGACAGATTCTACAATGAGCAGTTCTTC	CASSLGDRFYNEQFF
TRBV12-3/TRBV12-4	NA	TRBJ1-2	NA	TGTGCCAGCAAAAAACAGGCCCACTATGGCTACACCTTC	CASKKQAHYGYTF
TRBV19	few	TRBJ2-3	NA	TGTGCCAGTAGTATATCCATCGGACAAGTCACAGATACGCAGTATTTT	CASSISIGQVTDTQYF
TRBV9	NA	TRBJ1-4	TRBD1	TGTGCCAGCAGCGTACAGGGGGGTGCTAATGAAAAACTGTTTTTT	CASSVQGGANEKLFF